This entry concerns a single TCR beta chain. This clonotype was counted only a few times. The clone's antigen remains unknown. No much larger clone exists at a distance of one base, and base qualities are not known. The trim is 3 bases for V and 0 bases for J, with a gap of 11 bases between the germline ends. Sequences SGHAT (CDR1) and FQNNGV (CDR2) are obtained from the germline V gene. The CDR3 goes from the cysteine to the phenylalanine over 15 residues. The entry retains the CDR3 DNA only, 45 bases that are in frame from base 1. To prepare the library, 5' RACE was applied. Sequencing took place on an Illumina Genome Analyzer IIx. RNA-based TCR cDNA libraries were prepared by a previously described protocol with several modifications. To prevent cross-contamination, barcodes specific to each sample were added to both ends of every TCR cDNA library during cDNA synthesis and amplification. The study's own analysis went as follows. Each library contained about 2.2 to 3.6 million CDR3-containing reads, and somewhere between about 95,000 and nearly 500,000 clonotypes were identified for each individual. Reads with improper barcode index combinations were discarded, and clonesets were then built for each library with the MiTCR software. MiTCR filtered or rescued low-quality reads and corrected PCR and sequencing errors when assembling CDR3 clonotypes. Artificial out-of-frame clonotypes were mapped to in-frame sequences, with one indel allowed in the CDR3, and then removed. Similarity of V and J gene usage between donors was measured as Jensen-Shannon divergence divided by mean entropy. TCRdb ran its own pipeline on the public reads, namely fastp trimming at Q25 and MiXCR clone calling, and kept in-frame beta chains. Entries are consolidated by CDR3 protein sequence, retaining the most common genes and DNA. The V and J calls, along with clone size, are taken from TCRdb and not from the paper's own processing. The sample table shows 300,000 to 450,000 distinct CDR3 sequences, and 28% are seen once. Of the sample, about 6% is held by the ten largest clones.

The donors were six healthy women who made up three monozygous twin pairs. All three twin pairs had been raised together and were thought likely to have encountered the same vaccines and infectious agents. RNA was isolated from peripheral blood mononuclear cells and used to prepare TCR cDNA libraries. This sample is part of a study of identical twins' blood T cells (dated by TCRdb to about 2013). About the investigation overall: Around 50 million Illumina reads were obtained across about twelve libraries, of which six were alpha-chain libraries and six were beta-chain libraries. To assess how genetics influences repertoire formation, the study used next-generation sequencing to compare the TCR alpha and beta chain repertoires of three pairs of monozygous twins.

Overall study outcomes, separate from this receptor: The study stated that the proposed role of the TCRalpha J segment in MHC recognition during thymic selection needs to be validated by independent studies. Because the twins were reared together, environmental influences could not be excluded as an explanation for twin similarity. The count of CDR3 clonotypes shared by two donors depended mainly on the product of the two donors' cloneset sizes, and twins did not clearly depart from this trend. Among the most abundant TCRbeta clonotypes, each donor shared more CDR3 sequences with her twin than with unrelated donors. V gene usage, even among non-selected out-of-frame TCRbeta clonotypes, was reported to be markedly more similar within twin pairs than between unrelated donors.

The rearrangement combines TRBV11-2 with TRBJ1-1, and the D gene may be TRBD1, 5 bases matching. The source is a woman aged 18-55 years in good health. The sequencing sample was made of PBMCs. The CDR3 corresponds to CASSLTATMNTEAFF. In nucleotides, the sequence is TGTGCCAGCAGCTTGACAGCAACCATGAACACTGAAGCTTTCTTT.